This entry features one T cell receptor beta chain sequence. One entry per CDR3 protein, without DNA, is what TCRdb gives after re-calling the 5' RACE reads. Across 350,000 to 500,000 distinct CDR3 sequences, the top ten clones capture about 2.6% of the sample. This CDR3 is 13 amino acids long. Germline V gives CDR1 SGHTA, CDR2 FQGNSA. This entry belongs to a study of monozygotic twins with inflammatory bowel disease. The sequence came from a human donor with ulcerative colitis or Crohn's disease, or a healthy co-twin of an affected twin (not recorded which). Material: blood. This chain links TRBV7-2 with TRBJ2-7; TCRdb reports TRBD2, a call that lacks DNA to check it against. CDR3 protein: CASSEGGHNEQYF.